This T cell receptor (beta chain) was sequenced during a study of T-cell memory formation after mild COVID-19. Overall study context: Most TCR clusters belonged to a single donor. Points from the study as a whole: Clones that contracted clustered mainly in CM and EM if CD4+ and in EMRA if CD8+.

Via MiXCR, TCRdb re-called the 5' RACE reads, giving one row per CDR3 protein. The data hold about 150,000 distinct CDR3 sequences, with roughly 21% observed a single time. As regards this clonotype: What it recognizes is unknown.

The CDR3 has 14 amino acids. The V gene end was trimmed by 3 bases and the J gene end by 3 bases; junction bases not matched to a gene: 4. Per germline, CDR1 DFQATT and CDR2 SNEGSKA (reference sequence). Specimen: PBMCs or a T cell subset sorted from them (not recorded which). The chain links TRBV20-1 to TRBJ1-1; 10 bases match TRBD1. This sequence was found in an adult woman who had mild COVID-19 (a few samples of this study predate the infection). Cell type and time point are not known. The CDR3 DNA is TGCAGTGCTAGGACAGGGGGCAGGGACACTGAAGCTTTCTTT. This codes for CSARTGGRDTEAFF.